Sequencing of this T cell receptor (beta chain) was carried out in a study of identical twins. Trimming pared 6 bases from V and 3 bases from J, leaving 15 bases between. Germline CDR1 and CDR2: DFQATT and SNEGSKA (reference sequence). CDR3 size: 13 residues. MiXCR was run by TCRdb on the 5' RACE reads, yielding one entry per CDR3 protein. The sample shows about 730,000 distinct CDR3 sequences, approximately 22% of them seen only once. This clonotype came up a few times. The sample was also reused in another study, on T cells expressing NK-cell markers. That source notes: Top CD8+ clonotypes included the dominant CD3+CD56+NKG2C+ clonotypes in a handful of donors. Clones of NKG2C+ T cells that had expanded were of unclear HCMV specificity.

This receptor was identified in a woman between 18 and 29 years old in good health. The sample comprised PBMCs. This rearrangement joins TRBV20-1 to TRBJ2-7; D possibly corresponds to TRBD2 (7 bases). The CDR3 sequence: CSAGGGSSYEQYF. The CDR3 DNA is TGCAGTGCCGGGGGCGGGAGTAGCTACGAGCAGTACTTC.